Many counts were recorded for the clone carrying this T cell receptor (beta chain). Time point meaning: after trial treatment. The treatment is: LDRT plus nivolumab, ipilimumab, low-dose cyclophosphamide and aspirin (RACIN trial). V lost 8 bases to trimming and J lost 0 bases, with 14 bases between them. Per germline, CDR1 MNHEY and CDR2 SVGEGT. The CDR3 runs to 15 residues. TRAV- and TRBV-specific primers, spanning alpha and beta chains, primed first-strand cDNA. The TCRs were subjected to amplification over 20 PCR cycles employing a constant-region primer in conjunction with a V-primer adapter. MiXCR, run by TCRdb on the reads, gives a single entry per CDR3 protein. In the table there are around 60,000 distinct CDR3 sequences, 20% to 25% of which are singletons. This record comes from a study of low-dose radiotherapy and immunotherapy resistance in tumors. For the study at large: Daily intake of oral aspirin 300 mg by patients lasted four cycles and began on cycle 1 day 1.

Specimen: PBMCs, collected after low-dose radiotherapy plus immunotherapy. The rearrangement links TRBV6-2 or TRBV6-3 to TRBJ1-5, with D perhaps TRBD1 (6 bases). This clonotype was sampled from a male donor with prostate cancer. The CDR3 region has the DNA TGTGCCAGCTACCCGGAAGGGGGTAGCAATCAGCCCCAGCATTTT. Protein product: CASYPEGGSNQPQHF.